Listed below are T cell receptor beta chains from one sample, sequenced in a study of a mutant IDH1 vaccine in newly diagnosed glioma. The method was immunoSEQ multiplex PCR; TCRdb's version includes in-frame clones alone and lacks a portion of them. The sample includes around 57,000 clones, over 75% of them seen just once. Their target antigens are unknown. The sequences come from PBMCs, collected from a glioma patient whose treatment included an IDH1 peptide vaccine. The source is a man in his forties with glioma. The CDR3 runs from the conserved cysteine through the conserved F or W. A D gene is named only where the DNA matches it firmly. Not all rows give a size; the values are once, few, many and, for expanded clones, a class.

d_call j_call v_call clone_size cdr3_nt cdr3_aa
NA TRBJ1-5 TRBV30 NA TGTGCCTGGAGTGTAAGGGCAGGGAGCAATCAGCCCCAGCATTTT CAWSVRAGSNQPQHF
TRBD1 TRBJ1-1 TRBV5-4 NA TGTGCCAGCAGCCGACAGGGGCCCACTGAAGCTTTCTTT CASSRQGPTEAFF
TRBD2 TRBJ2-1 TRBV6-5 few TGTGCCAGCAGTTGGGGCGGGAGCACCTTATACAATGAGCAGTTCTTC CASSWGGSTLYNEQFF
NA TRBJ1-1 TRBV2 NA TGTGCCAGCAGTCGACGGAATATGAACACTGAAGCTTTCTTT CASSRRNMNTEAFF
NA TRBJ2-3 TRBV18 NA TGTGCCAGCTCACCACTAGCGGCTAGCACAGATACGCAGTATTTT CASSPLAASTDTQYF
NA TRBJ1-5 TRBV6-1 NA TGTGCCAGCAGTGAACTCGGGGGTGGGAGCAATCAGCCCCAGCATTTT CASSELGGGSNQPQHF
NA TRBJ1-1 TRBV21-1 NA TGTGCCAGCAGCAAAGTCTTTAGGGACAGGGGAACGGCGCGGCGGGGCACTGAAGCTTTCTTT CASSKVFRDRGTARRGTEAFF
TRBD1 TRBJ1-1 TRBV6-1 once TGTGCCAGCAGAAGGGGGCTAAATCTCGGCACTGAAGCTTTCTTT CASRRGLNLGTEAFF
NA TRBJ1-3 TRBV14 once TGTGCCAGCAGCTCGGGAGCTGGAAACACCATATATTTT CASSSGAGNTIYF
NA TRBJ2-6 TRBV27 NA TGTGCCAGCAGTTTATTCGCCCGGTCTGGGGCCAACGTCCTGACTTTC CASSLFARSGANVLTF
TRBD1 TRBJ1-5 TRBV5-6 once TGTGCCAGCAGCTCCCCGGGACAGGGGAATCAGCCCCAGCATTTT CASSSPGQGNQPQHF
NA TRBJ1-1 TRBV15 NA TGTGCCACCAGCAGAGATCTGATGAACACTGAAGCTTTCTTT CATSRDLMNTEAFF
NA TRBJ1-1 TRBV30 NA TGTGCCTGGAATTGGGGAAAGACTGAAGCTTTCTTT CAWNWGKTEAFF
NA TRBJ1-5 TRBV5-8 NA TGTGCCAGCAGCACCGGACACTACTTTAGCAATCAGCCCCAGCATTTT CASSTGHYFSNQPQHF
NA TRBJ1-6 TRBV27 NA TGTGCCAGCACCCTCAACCCGGGATTTTCACCCCTCCACTTT CASTLNPGFSPLHF
NA TRBJ2-7 TRBV7-3 NA TGTGCCAGCACCTCTAGCACGGAAGCGGTCCTGCACTACGAGCAGTACTTC CASTSSTEAVLHYEQYF
TRBD1 TRBJ2-1 TRBV4-1 once TGCGCCAGCAGCCAAGATAGGAACAGGGGGCGGGTTGAGCAGTTCTTC CASSQDRNRGRVEQFF
NA TRBJ1-5 TRBV6-4 NA TGTGCCAGCAGTGACCCGACAGGCAATAGCAATCAGCCCCAGCATTTT CASSDPTGNSNQPQHF
NA TRBJ2-4 TRBV5-5 NA TGTGCCAGCAGCCTCGACATAAACATTCAGTACTTC CASSLDINIQYF
NA TRBJ1-2 TRBV9 NA TGTGCCAGCAGCTCAGGGGCAGCCTATGGCCACACCTTC CASSSGAAYGHTF
NA TRBJ1-3 TRBV4-1 NA TGCGCCAGCACGGGGACGGAACACTCTGGAAACACCATATATTTT CASTGTEHSGNTIYF
NA TRBJ2-2 TRBV7-8 NA TGTGCCAGCAGCCCGTCGATGGTAGCGGTCCCTGGGGAGCTGTTTTTT CASSPSMVAVPGELFF
NA TRBJ1-2 TRBV7-8 NA TGTGCCAGCAGCTTAGTTCAGGCTGGGGTGGAGTTCGCCTTC CASSLVQAGVEFAF
TRBD2 TRBJ2-1 TRBV2 NA TGTGCCAGCCATACTACCCCGGGACTAGCGCCCAATGAGCAGTTCTTC CASHTTPGLAPNEQFF
NA TRBJ2-2 TRBV7-3 NA TGTGCCAGCAGCACAACAGGCACCGGGGAGCTGTTTTTT CASSTTGTGELFF
NA TRBJ2-5 TRBV7-2 NA TGTGCCAGCAGCTTAGCGCAGACTAGAGAGACCCAGTACTTC CASSLAQTRETQYF